This TCR beta chain was sequenced in a study of regulatory T cells in long-lasting Graves disease. Looking at the study overall: Antithyroid drugs had been taken under 3 months by newly diagnosed Graves' patients.

This clonotype occurred many times. Its antigen is undetermined. Time point given: newly diagnosed GD, antithyroid drugs for less than 3 months. PBMCs provided the RNA from which the TCR library was made. V was shortened by 3 bases and J by 6 bases, with 15 bases between the two germline ends. The CDR3 loop spans 15 amino acids. Germline V CDR1 and CDR2: KGHSH, LQKENI. The authors built TCR beta libraries using iRepertoire HTBI primers and Arm-PCR of CDR3 regions. TCRdb passed the multiplex PCR reads through MiXCR, listing each CDR3 protein once. The data hold about 430,000 distinct CDR3 sequences, with over 14% observed a single time. Study observations and caveats: It was in persistent disease that TRBV28, TRBJ1-2 and TRBJ2-5 were favored. Compared with new cases, persistent Graves' patients showed reduced TCR diversity.

The same sample was also studied in work on T cells in Graves' hyperthyroidism and ophthalmopathy.

This sample comprised peripheral blood mononuclear cells (PBMCs), obtained at new diagnosis, from a patient treated with antithyroid drugs. The V and J genes are TRBV18 and TRBJ2-1, with D perhaps TRBD1 (7 bases). The source is a woman in her 40s with Graves disease. CDR3 in DNA: TGTGCCAGCTCACCTAAAGCCCAGGGGGGCAATGAGCAGTTCTTC. This translates into CASSPKAQGGNEQFF. The full variable domain, its missing parts supplied by reference TRBV18 and TRBJ2-1, is NAGVMQNPRHLVRRRGQEARLRCSPMKGHSHVYWYRQLPEEGLKFMVYLQKENIIDESGMPKERFSAEFPKEGPSILRIQQVVRGDSAAYFCASSPKAQGGNEQFFGPGTRLTVL.